The rows below give T cell receptor beta chains drawn from one sample of a study of cytomegalovirus exposure and HLA in healthy donors. Data came from immunoSEQ multiplex PCR; TCRdb stores just in-frame clones and leaves some out. The table records around 170,000 clones, more than 75% of them present only once. The sample taken for sequencing was PBMCs. All receptors derive from a male donor in good health and CMV-seronegative. Both conserved end residues are part of each CDR3. A D gene is named only where the DNA matches it firmly. The listing skips clone size in some rows; elsewhere it reads once, few, many or a size class.

d_call,j_call,clone_size,v_call,cdr3_nt,cdr3_aa
.,TRBJ1-1,.,TRBV5-1,TGCGCCAGCAGCTCGGAAGCACTCCGGGACACTGAAGCTTTCTTT,CASSSEALRDTEAFF
.,TRBJ1-1,few,TRBV27,TGTGCCAGCAGCTCGCAGGGGTCGGACACTGAAGCTTTCTTT,CASSSQGSDTEAFF
TRBD2,TRBJ2-7,.,TRBV6-1,TGTGCCAGCAGTGCTGGGGGGAGGGGAGGGCGCGAGCAGTACTTC,CASSAGGRGGREQYF
.,TRBJ2-3,.,TRBV9,TGTGCCAGCAGCCAGCAGGTCCATAGCACAGATACGCAGTATTTT,CASSQQVHSTDTQYF
.,TRBJ1-1,.,TRBV10-3,TGTGCCATCAGTGAGTCCGGGGTGAACACTGAAGCTTTCTTT,CAISESGVNTEAFF
TRBD1,TRBJ2-7,.,TRBV7-9,TGTGCCAGCAGCCTCCGGGACAGGGACGACGAGCAGTACTTC,CASSLRDRDDEQYF
TRBD1,TRBJ2-5,.,TRBV18,TGTGCCAGCTCACTGGACAGGGGAGGAGAGACCCAGTACTTC,CASSLDRGGETQYF
TRBD2,TRBJ2-3,.,TRBV5-4,TGTGCCAGCAGCCCCCTAGGTGCTGCGGGAGGGCTCACAGATACGCAGTATTTT,CASSPLGAAGGLTDTQYF
TRBD1,TRBJ2-1,.,TRBV7-9,TGTGCCAGCAGCCCCCCCGGGACAGGCGGCAATGAGCAGTTCTTC,CASSPPGTGGNEQFF
.,TRBJ2-7,once,TRBV25-1,TGTGCCAGCAGTGACTTGACCCTCGGGTCCTACGAGCAGTACTTC,CASSDLTLGSYEQYF
TRBD2,TRBJ2-7,.,TRBV27,TGTGCCAGCAGTGCTAGCGGGAACCCCTACGAGCAGTACTTC,CASSASGNPYEQYF
.,TRBJ1-2,.,TRBV7-2,TGTGCCAGCAGCCCGAAGACGGTGGGCTGGGGCTACACCTTC,CASSPKTVGWGYTF
TRBD2,TRBJ2-7,.,TRBV11-2,TGTGCCGGGGCTAGCGGGAGAGGCGAGCAGTACTTC,CAGASGRGEQYF
TRBD2,TRBJ2-1,.,TRBV10-3,TGTGCCATCAGTTGGACTAGCGGGAGTAATGAGCAGTTCTTC,CAISWTSGSNEQFF
.,TRBJ1-1,.,TRBV4-2,TGTGCCAGCAGCCAAGATCGGGGGGTTGACACTGAAGCTTTCTTT,CASSQDRGVDTEAFF
.,TRBJ2-7,.,TRBV7-2,TGTGCCAGCACTCCAGGGACAGGGAGGACTAGCGACCTCCACGAGCAGTACTTC,CASTPGTGRTSDLHEQYF
TRBD1,TRBJ1-2,.,TRBV27,TGTGCCAGCAGTCCGGGACAGGACATCAATGGCTACACCTTC,CASSPGQDINGYTF
.,TRBJ2-5,.,TRBV18,TGTGCCAGCTCACCACTGGACAGACAAGAGACCCAGTACTTC,CASSPLDRQETQYF
.,TRBJ2-7,few,TRBV7-9,TGTGCCAGCAGCTTTCGGGACAGTGGGGGGGAGCAGTACTTC,CASSFRDSGGEQYF
.,TRBJ2-5,.,TRBV30,TGTGCCTGGAGTGTGTCAGGAACGCACCAAGAGACCCAGTACTTC,CAWSVSGTHQETQYF
TRBD2,TRBJ2-3,.,TRBV19,TGTGCCAGTAGTATCTCTAGCGGGAGCACAGATACGCAGTATTTT,CASSISSGSTDTQYF
.,TRBJ2-5,.,TRBV27,TGTGCCAGCAGTTTGGGGTATAGCGGATACTACCAAGAGACCCAGTACTTC,CASSLGYSGYYQETQYF
.,TRBJ2-7,.,TRBV5-1,TGCGCCAGCAGCTTAACAGCTCCATCGTACGAGCAGTACTTC,CASSLTAPSYEQYF
TRBD2,TRBJ2-1,.,TRBV27,TGTGCCAGCAAACAAGCGGGAGACCACAATGAGCAGTTCTTC,CASKQAGDHNEQFF
TRBD1,TRBJ1-5,.,TRBV18,TGTGCCAGCTCACCCCGCGGTGGCGACAGGGGGGGACAGCCCCAGCATTTT,CASSPRGGDRGGQPQHF
.,TRBJ2-2,.,TRBV4-1,TGCGCCAGCAGCCCCACTCGGGGAAGAGGCGGGGAGCTGTTTTTT,CASSPTRGRGGELFF
.,TRBJ2-7,.,TRBV6-5,TGTGCCAGCAGTGCGAGGGGGGGCGAGCAGTACTTC,CASSARGGEQYF
TRBD1,TRBJ1-5,.,TRBV6-5,TGTGCCAGCAGTCGACAGGGGGGAGATCAGCCCCAGCATTTT,CASSRQGGDQPQHF
.,TRBJ1-5,once,TRBV19,TGTGCCAGTAGTAGCGGTGGGGCAGGACAGTCAGGTCAGCCCCAGCATTTT,CASSSGGAGQSGQPQHF
.,TRBJ2-1,.,TRBV21-1,TGTGCCAGGGACAGGATCAGCTCCTACAATGAGCAGTTCTTC,CARDRISSYNEQFF
.,TRBJ1-2,.,TRBV28,TGTGCCAGCAGTTTTGTCGGGGGGAAAAATGGCTACACCTTC,CASSFVGGKNGYTF
.,TRBJ2-5,.,TRBV7-8,TGTGCCAGCAGCTTACGGACAGATTACCAAGAGACCCAGTACTTC,CASSLRTDYQETQYF
TRBD2,TRBJ2-1,.,TRBV29-1,TGCAGCGCCCTTGTGGCGGGAGCCTACAATGAGCAGTTCTTC,CSALVAGAYNEQFF
.,TRBJ2-5,few,TRBV7-9,TGTGCCAGCAGGGGGGGGGCCCGTGAGACCCAGTACTTC,CASRGGARETQYF
TRBD2,TRBJ2-3,.,TRBV5-1,TGCGCCAGCAGCTTGAGGGGACTAGCGGCAGATACGCAGTATTTT,CASSLRGLAADTQYF
.,TRBJ2-1,.,TRBV10-3,TGTGCCACTCAGGAGGTGTCCTACAATGAGCAGTTCTTC,CATQEVSYNEQFF
.,TRBJ1-1,.,TRBV5-4,TGTGCCAGCAGATCAGAAAAGAACACTGAAGCTTTCTTT,CASRSEKNTEAFF
.,TRBJ1-3,few,TRBV18,TGTGCCAGCTCACAGGACAGACTTTCTGGAAACACCATATATTTT,CASSQDRLSGNTIYF
TRBD2,TRBJ2-2,.,TRBV5-4,TGTGCCAGCAGTTTAGCGGGGTCCTTCACCGGGGAGCTGTTTTTT,CASSLAGSFTGELFF
.,TRBJ2-3,.,TRBV29-1,TGCAGCGTTGCTCGGAGCACAGATACGCAGTATTTT,CSVARSTDTQYF
.,TRBJ1-1,few,TRBV7-2,TGTGCCAGCAGCTTACGGGTGAGGGACACTGAAGCTTTCTTT,CASSLRVRDTEAFF
.,TRBJ2-3,once,TRBV11-3,TGTGCCAGCAGCTTAGGAGGGGACTCCGTGAGCACAGATACGCAGTATTTT,CASSLGGDSVSTDTQYF
TRBD1,TRBJ2-7,.,TRBV30,TGTGCCTGGAGTGACAGGGGTCATCTCGGCGAGCAGTACTTC,CAWSDRGHLGEQYF
.,TRBJ2-1,.,TRBV28,TGTGCCAGCAGTTCCAGCGGGCCGAGCTCCTACAATGAGCAGTTCTTC,CASSSSGPSSYNEQFF
.,TRBJ2-2,.,TRBV2,TGTGCCAGCAAGGGGGCCGGGGAGCTGTTTTTT,CASKGAGELFF
.,TRBJ2-7,few,TRBV27,TGTGCCAGCAGTCGGGGAGTTAATTACGAGCAGTACTTC,CASSRGVNYEQYF